One sample yielded the 20 T cell receptor beta chains listed below, sequenced in a study of long-term antiretroviral therapy in people with HIV (dated 2022 in TCRdb). The immunoSEQ hsTCRB v3.0 assay was used at survey level resolution to sequence the TRB variable region. This immuneACCESS table, as held by TCRdb, lists in-frame sequences with V and J called but not all clones. Of the missing ones, under half trace to an unresolved V gene in checked studies; the others have no known cause. The sample yields under 20,000 clones; around nine tenths were counted once. The ten largest clones take up roughly a tenth of the sample. The starting material was unsorted PBMCs, obtained 0.5 years after starting antiretroviral therapy. These receptors were taken from a man aged 35 to 55 with HIV.

The chain links TRBV6-6 to TRBJ1-2; TRBD1 agrees at 9 bases. Germline-derived CDR1 and CDR2 are MNHNY and SVGAGI (reference sequence). The V and J ends lost 2 bases and 6 bases, in that order; junction bases with no gene match: 10. The CDR3 spans 16 residues. In DNA form, the CDR3 reads TGTGCCAGCAGTTACCTATCTACAGGGGGCAGCGATGGCTACACCTTC. This translates into CASSYLSTGGSDGYTF.

J is TRBJ1-2 and V is TRBV7-9; D is perhaps TRBD1 (6 bases). The CDR3 has 13 amino acids. Per germline, CDR1 SEHNR and CDR2 FQNEAQ (reference sequence). V was pared by 5 bases and J by 2 bases, with 9 bases between. The CDR3 DNA reads as TGTGCCAGCAGCACGGGACAAAACTATGGCTACACCTTC. This codes for CASSTGQNYGYTF.

By frequency in the sample, this clone is large. The chain joins TRBV7-9 to TRBJ2-3; D is perhaps TRBD2 (6 bases). Trimming shortened V by 4 bases and J by 5 bases, and 16 bases separated the two germline ends. CDR3 length: 15 residues. Germline V CDR1 and CDR2: SEHNR, FQNEAQ (reference sequence). The CDR3 sequence is CASSSWRGSGDTQYF. CDR3 DNA: TGTGCCAGCAGCTCATGGCGGGGCTCAGGAGATACGCAGTATTTT. Together with reference TRBV7-9 and TRBJ2-3, the CDR3 gives the full variable domain: DTGVSQNPRHKITKRGQNVTFRCDPISEHNRLYWYRQTLGQGPEFLTYFQNEAQLEKSRLLSDRFSAERPKGSFSTLEIQRTEQGDSAMYLCASSSWRGSGDTQYFGPGTRLTVL.

V usage is TRBV27 and J usage is TRBJ2-3; possibly TRBD2 for D (7 bases). Germline V gene data show CDR1 as MNHEY and CDR2 as SMNVEV (reference sequence). This CDR3 region has 18 residues. V lost 5 bases and J 7 bases, leaving 28 bases between the germline ends. Here the CDR3 DNA reads TGTGCCAGCAGTCCCCCCCCCGGACTGGTGGGGGGGCCTAATACGCAGTATTTT. It yields the protein CASSPPPGLVGGPNTQYF.

The CDR3 DNA reads as TGTGCCAGCTCAGCGGACAGGGGCCGTTATGGCTACACCTTC. It yields the protein CASSADRGRYGYTF. The chain uses TRBV18 and TRBJ1-2; 9 bases match TRBD1. Trimming cost V 5 bases and J 5 bases; bases outside gene matches: 6. Germline values: CDR1 KGHSH, CDR2 LQKENI. The CDR3 spans 14 residues.

This clone was counted a single time. The gene calls are TRBV5-6 and TRBJ2-3; D gene uncertain. This CDR3 is 16 amino acids long. Trimming left V 0 bases short and J 2 bases short, with 13 bases between. The V gene's germline CDR1 is SGHDT and CDR2 YYEEEE. CDR3 amino acids: CASSLADVGFTDTQYF. The CDR3 nucleotides read TGTGCCAGCAGCTTGGCTGATGTGGGATTCACAGATACGCAGTATTTT. Together with reference TRBV5-6 and TRBJ2-3, the CDR3 gives the full variable domain: DAGVTQSPTHLIKTRGQQVTLRCSPKSGHDTVSWYQQALGQGPQFIFQYYEEEERQRGNFPDRFSGHQFPNYSSELNVNALLLGDSALYLCASSLADVGFTDTQYFGPGTRLTVL.

The rearrangement links TRBV7-2 to TRBJ1-5; D gene uncertain. CDR3 length: 14 residues. V was cut by 1 base and J by 3 bases, with 7 bases left in between. Germline V lookup: CDR1 SGHTA, CDR2 FQGNSA. This chain's CDR3 is CASSLDPVNQPQHF. CDR3 nucleotide sequence: TGTGCCAGCAGCTTAGACCCAGTCAATCAGCCCCAGCATTTT.

The chain employs TRBV4-2 and TRBJ2-5; D may correspond to TRBD1 or TRBD2 (5 bases each). This CDR3 contains 18 residues. The germline V gene has CDR1 LGHNA and CDR2 YNFKEQ. V lost 2 bases and J 5 bases, leaving 24 bases between the germline ends. DNA for the CDR3: TGTGCCAGCAGCCAATCACCCCCGGTCAGCCCTGAGGGGGAGACCCAGTACTTC. Protein product: CASSQSPPVSPEGETQYF.

The chain carries TRBV27 and TRBJ2-1; the D gene is possibly TRBD2 (7 bases). Trimming stripped 4 bases from V and 14 bases from J, with 12 bases between. Germline V gives CDR1 MNHEY, CDR2 SMNVEV (reference sequence). The CDR3 length is 11 residues. CDR3 region: CASSYSGGEFF. The CDR3 coding sequence is TGTGCCAGCAGTTATTCGGGGGGCGAGTTCTTC.

This chain links TRBV4-1 with TRBJ2-1; TRBD2 agrees at 11 bases. The V segment lost 1 base and the J segment 2 bases; nucleotides outside the gene matches: 7. The CDR3 consists of 18 residues. Germline V gene lookup returns CDR1 MGHRA and CDR2 YSYEKL. The CDR3 DNA sequence: TGCGCCAGCAGCCAAGTCGGAACTAGCGGGAGCCCCTACAATGAGCAGTTCTTC. Protein: CASSQVGTSGSPYNEQFF.

This chain links TRBV4-3 with TRBJ2-7; 10 nucleotides align to TRBD1. V lost 0 bases, J lost 6 bases, and 8 bases stayed unmatched. CDR1 LGHNA and CDR2 YSLEER come from the germline V gene. The CDR3 is 16 residues long. The CDR3 nucleotides are TGCGCCAGCAGCCAAGATTTTGGACAGGGGGGAGCCGAGCAGTACTTC. It specifies CASSQDFGQGGAEQYF.

The chain couples TRBV4-3 to TRBJ2-7; the D gene is possibly TRBD1 (7 bases). The CDR3 has 16 residues. Trimming took 4 bases from V and 0 from J, leaving 16 bases between them. Per germline, CDR1 LGHNA and CDR2 YSLEER. The CDR3: CASSPSSGDSSYEQYF. DNA for the CDR3: TGCGCCAGCAGCCCATCCTCGGGGGACAGCTCCTACGAGCAGTACTTC.

The chain couples TRBV6-6 to TRBJ2-3, with 8 bases lining up with TRBD2. The CDR3 consists of 15 residues. V was pared by 1 base and J by 2 bases, with 2 bases of the junction left unmatched. Germline V lookup: CDR1 MNHNY, CDR2 SVGAGI (reference sequence). This chain's CDR3 is CASSYWRGDTDTQYF. The CDR3 DNA sequence: TGTGCCAGCAGTTACTGGCGGGGGGACACAGATACGCAGTATTTT.

This chain links TRBV11-2 with TRBJ2-7; 7 bases are a match to TRBD1. CDR3 size: 16 residues. Germline assignment: CDR1 SGHAT and CDR2 FQNNGV. Trimming removed 5 bases from V and 0 bases from J; junction bases left unmatched: 10. DNA for the CDR3: TGTGCCAGCAGCAGCTTACAGGGGCAAAGCTCCTACGAGCAGTACTTC. This encodes CASSSLQGQSSYEQYF. Using reference TRBV11-2 and TRBJ2-7 for the parts outside the CDR3, the full variable domain is EAGVAQSPRYKIIEKRQSVAFWCNPISGHATLYWYQQILGQGPKLLIQFQNNGVVDDSQLPKDRFSAERLKGVDSTLKIQPAKLEDSAVYLCASSSLQGQSSYEQYFGPGTRLTVT.

Only a few counts were recorded for this clone. The V and J genes are TRBV5-1 and TRBJ2-5; D unclear. Trimming shortened V by 6 bases and J by 2 bases, and 17 bases separated the two germline ends. The CDR3 contains 15 residues. The germline V gene encodes CDR1 SGHRS and CDR2 YFSETQ. Here the CDR3 reads CASNSDLASQETQYF. The CDR3 DNA is TGCGCCAGCAATTCGGATTTGGCTAGTCAAGAGACCCAGTACTTC.

This clone was counted between two and nine times. The chain combines TRBV6-1 with TRBJ2-3, with 10 bases fitting TRBD1. V trimming: 7 bases; J trimming: 3 bases; junction bases outside the gene matches: 4. The CDR3 contains 14 residues. In germline, CDR1 is MNHNS, CDR2 SASEGT. The CDR3 protein is CASMGDRGTDTQYF. The DNA for the CDR3 is TGTGCCAGCATGGGGGACAGGGGTACAGATACGCAGTATTTT.

The chain combines TRBV18 with TRBJ2-1; TRBD2 agrees at 13 bases. The V segment lost 2 bases and the J segment 2 bases; nucleotides outside the gene matches: 3. In germline, CDR1 is KGHSH, CDR2 LQKENI. The CDR3 extends over 17 amino acids. The CDR3 DNA sequence: TGTGCCAGCTCACCAACCGGGACTAGCGGGACCTACAATGAGCAGTTCTTC. The encoded protein is CASSPTGTSGTYNEQFF. The whole variable domain, remainder taken from reference TRBV18 and TRBJ2-1, is NAGVMQNPRHLVRRRGQEARLRCSPMKGHSHVYWYRQLPEEGLKFMVYLQKENIIDESGMPKERFSAEFPKEGPSILRIQQVVRGDSAAYFCASSPTGTSGTYNEQFFGPGTRLTVL.

The chain has TRBV29-1 and TRBJ2-5; TRBD1 might be the D (6 bases). Trimming removed 6 bases from V and 3 bases from J, with 17 bases in between. This CDR3 region has 14 residues. Germline V gene data show CDR1 as SQVTM and CDR2 as ANQGSEA. For the CDR3, the DNA is TGCAGCGTGGGGGTCAGGGGCGTTGAAGAGACCCAGTACTTC. Protein: CSVGVRGVEETQYF.

This clone has only one observation. J is TRBJ2-5 and V is TRBV5-6; D is unresolved. The CDR3 spans 16 residues. V shed 0 bases and J shed 5 bases, with 17 bases lying between them. Germline values: CDR1 SGHDT, CDR2 YYEEEE. The CDR3 loop is CASSLGWGELLETQYF. The CDR3 DNA reads TGTGCCAGCAGCTTGGGGTGGGGTGAGCTTTTGGAGACCCAGTACTTC.

The rearrangement uses TRBV7-9 and TRBJ2-3, with 11 bases fitting TRBD2. Germline CDR1 reads SEHNR; CDR2 reads FQNEAQ (reference sequence). Trimming cost V 3 bases and J 4 bases; bases outside gene matches: 6. The CDR3 covers 16 residues. DNA of the CDR3: TGTGCCAGCAGCTTCGCAGTAGCGGGAGGGTCAGATACGCAGTATTTT. As protein: CASSFAVAGGSDTQYF.